These 18 T cell receptor beta chains came from one sample sequenced in a study of blood T cell repertoires in COVID-19 (dated by TCRdb to 2018 to 2021). The method was the immunoSEQ multiplex PCR assay. What TCRdb holds here is the immuneACCESS table cut down to in-frame rearrangements. Part of the clones is not present; checked against another copy, under half of the missing clones reflect an unresolved V gene, and the others are unexplained. The sample data list about 100,000 clones, and approximately 86% of these were observed just once. Roughly 13% of the sample is held by the ten biggest clonotypes. Sequencing used peripheral blood. The receptors originated from a man in his fifties with active or convalescent COVID-19.

This clone was found a few times. V and J are TRBV29-1 and TRBJ1-1; D is unresolved. V dropped 4 bases and J dropped 3 bases, with 9 bases sitting between them. Germline V lookup: CDR1 SQVTM, CDR2 ANQGSEA. The CDR3 loop spans 12 amino acids. CDR3 protein: CSVGGQHTEAFF. CDR3 bases: TGCAGCGTTGGAGGTCAGCACACTGAAGCTTTCTTT.

V and J are TRBV24-1 and TRBJ1-4; weak D call: TRBD1 (5 bases). The CDR3 contains 12 residues. Trimming pared 3 bases from V and 11 bases from J, leaving 9 bases between. CDR1 KGHDR and CDR2 SFDVKD come from the germline V gene. This CDR3 is CATSDTGDKLFF. In DNA, the CDR3 is TGTGCCACCAGTGATACAGGAGATAAACTGTTTTTT.

The chain links TRBV11-3 to TRBJ1-1, with D possibly matching TRBD1 (6 bases). The V gene lost 5 bases and the J gene lost 5 bases, with 15 bases spanning the gap. CDR3 length equals 14 residues. CDR1 and CDR2 from the germline V gene are SGHNT and YENEEA. DNA for the CDR3: TGTGCCAGCAGCCGCTACCAACAGGGTACTGAAGCTTTCTTT. This codes for CASSRYQQGTEAFF.

The rearrangement joins TRBV7-3 to TRBJ1-6; 7 positions match TRBD1. The germline V gene encodes CDR1 SGHTA and CDR2 FQGTGA. Trimming at V came to 3 bases and at J to 7 bases, leaving 3 bases not matched to a gene. This CDR3 has 14 amino acids. The CDR3 sequence is CASSLTGRNSPLHF. In nucleotides, the CDR3 is TGTGCCAGCAGCTTGACAGGGCGAAATTCACCCCTCCACTTT.

CDR3 region: CASSRREEGNEQFF. The CDR3 DNA is TGTGCCAGCAGCAGGAGGGAGGAGGGCAATGAGCAGTTCTTC. The rearrangement links TRBV28 to TRBJ2-1, with D tentatively TRBD2 (6 bases). The V end lost 6 bases, the J end lost 6 bases, and 15 bases lay between the germline ends. The CDR3 contains 14 residues. Germline loops: CDR1 MDHEN, CDR2 SYDVKM.

The V call is TRBV9, the J call TRBJ2-1; 8 bases agree with TRBD1. Trimming cost V 4 bases and J 6 bases; bases outside gene matches: 21. This CDR3 contains 19 residues. Per germline, CDR1 SGDLS and CDR2 YYNGEE. For the CDR3, the DNA is TGTGCCAGCAGCCCGGGGTGGTCAGGGGGCGGAAGGAATCCCAATGAGCAGTTCTTC. Its protein product is CASSPGWSGGGRNPNEQFF.

This clone turned up a few times. The CDR3, as DNA: TGTGCCAGCAGTGGACTAGGCGGCACCGGGGAGCTGTTTTTT. Protein sequence: CASSGLGGTGELFF. The chain employs TRBV25-1 and TRBJ2-2; a weak D match, TRBD2 (6 bases). V lost 4 bases, J lost 4 bases, and 10 bases lay in between. Germline CDR1 and CDR2: MGHDK and SYGVNS. The CDR3 consists of 14 residues.

J is TRBJ2-2 and V is TRBV28; 11 nucleotides agree with TRBD2. Germline V lookup: CDR1 MDHEN, CDR2 SYDVKM. CDR3 length: 15 amino acids. V lost 6 bases and J lost 10; bases outside the gene matches: 10. CDR3 region: CASSSTGLAVAELFF. The DNA of the CDR3 is TGTGCCAGCAGCTCCACGGGACTAGCGGTCGCGGAGCTGTTTTTT.

The V call is TRBV5-1, the J call TRBJ1-4, with 9 bases fitting TRBD1. Germline V gene sequence: CDR1 SGHRS, CDR2 YFSETQ. The CDR3 consists of 14 residues. The J segment lost 4 bases and the V segment lost 4 bases, leaving 2 bases of the junction unmatched. This chain's CDR3 is CASSLDRGNEKLFF. The CDR3 DNA follows: TGCGCCAGCAGCCTGGACAGGGGTAATGAAAAACTGTTTTTT.

This clone has only a few counts. The chain links TRBV27 to TRBJ1-1; D might be TRBD1 (6 bases). The CDR3 consists of 16 residues. V gave up 5 bases and J gave up 5 bases, with 21 bases separating them. The germline CDR1 and CDR2 sequences are MNHEY and SMNVEV (reference sequence). The CDR3 coding sequence is TGTGCCAGCAGTCAAACAGGGAGGGGAGGCGGGACTGAAGCTTTCTTT. Its protein product is CASSQTGRGGGTEAFF.

The genes are TRBV19 and TRBJ2-5; TRBD1 matches 12 bases. This CDR3 is built from 15 residues. V shed 5 bases, J shed 5 bases, and the junction held 6 bases outside the gene matches. Looked up from germline, CDR1 is LNHDA and CDR2 is SQIVND (reference sequence). The chain's CDR3 is CASSGDRGRRETQYF. The DNA for the CDR3 is TGTGCCAGTAGTGGGGACAGGGGGCGCAGGGAGACCCAGTACTTC. Filled out from reference TRBV19 and TRBJ2-5, the complete variable domain reads DGGITQSPKYLFRKEGQNVTLSCEQNLNHDAMYWYRQDPGQGLRLIYYSQIVNDFQKGDIAEGYSVSREKKESFPLTVTSAQKNPTAFYLCASSGDRGRRETQYFGPGTRLLVL.

This chain links TRBV15 with TRBJ2-7; 7 bases are a match to TRBD1. Germline CDR1 reads LNHNV; CDR2 reads YYDKDF (reference sequence). The CDR3 extends over 14 amino acids. V lost 5 bases and J lost 1; bases outside the gene matches: 5. This CDR3 reads CATSVKGQSYEQYF. CDR3 nucleotide sequence: TGTGCCACCAGCGTAAAGGGACAGTCCTACGAGCAGTACTTC.

The J gene is TRBJ1-2, the V gene TRBV19, with 9 bases lining up with TRBD1. The CDR3 totals 14 residues. Germline assignment: CDR1 LNHDA and CDR2 SQIVND (reference sequence). Trimming removed 3 bases from V and 7 bases from J; junction bases left unmatched: 6. CDR3 loop: CASSIPGQGSGYTF. CDR3 nucleotide sequence: TGTGCCAGTAGTATCCCGGGACAGGGTAGTGGCTACACCTTC.

This clone appeared many times. The chain has TRBV7-2 and TRBJ2-1; 7 bases match TRBD2. J lost 10 bases, V lost 2 bases, and 5 bases had no gene match. This CDR3 has 13 amino acids. Germline V gene data show CDR1 as SGHTA and CDR2 as FQGNSA. This CDR3 is CASSLIRGGEQFF. The DNA for the CDR3 is TGTGCCAGCAGCTTAATTCGCGGGGGAGAGCAGTTCTTC.

The chain links TRBV12-3 or TRBV12-4 to TRBJ1-2; TRBD1 is a possible D gene (6 bases). CDR3 length equals 13 residues. V lost 11 bases to trimming and J lost 4 bases, with 17 bases between them. Written as DNA, the CDR3 is TGTGCCGAAGGGGGGGGGCCCGGCTATGGCTACACCTTC. It codes for CAEGGGPGYGYTF.

The genes are TRBV2 and TRBJ2-3, with a tentative D call TRBD1 (6 bases). Between the trimmed V and J ends, which lost 5 bases and 2 bases, there was a span of 11 bases. The CDR3 length is 14 residues. Germline CDR1 SNHLY, CDR2 FYNNEI. The chain's CDR3 is CASSPGTYTDTQYF. The CDR3 DNA sequence: TGTGCCAGCAGTCCCGGGACATACACAGATACGCAGTATTTT.

This chain uses TRBV27 with TRBJ2-2; D not resolved. This CDR3 contains 14 residues. Trimming cost V 3 bases and J 2 bases, with 7 bases left between them. Germline CDR1 is MNHEY and CDR2 is SMNVEV (reference sequence). The CDR3 coding sequence is TGTGCCAGCAGTTTGTTCCTCAACACCGGGGAGCTGTTTTTT. Amino acids: CASSLFLNTGELFF.

This sequence joins TRBV5-1 and TRBJ2-3, with 11 nucleotides matching TRBD2. This CDR3 is 21 amino acids long. Germline V lookup: CDR1 SGHRS, CDR2 YFSETQ. Losses at the gene ends were 6 bases for V and 1 base for J; bases not matched to a gene: 22. CDR3 DNA: TGCGCCAGCACTCTAAGGTGGGAAAGACTAGCGGGGACCTTGTGCACAGATACGCAGTATTTT. Translating gives CASTLRWERLAGTLCTDTQYF.